The 25 T cell receptor beta chains presented below share a single source sample, sequenced in a study of cytomegalovirus exposure and HLA in healthy donors. Researchers ran the PCR with 60 Vbeta and 13 Jbeta primers. Only in-frame clones appear in the TCRdb table, and some are missing; sequencing was by immunoSEQ multiplex PCR. The sample has 100,000 to 150,000 clones. The sequenced sample was PBMCs. Every receptor here comes from a young man in good health and CMV-seronegative.

The chain joins TRBV7-2 to TRBJ2-7; 7 nucleotides align to TRBD2. The germline gives CDR1 SGHTA, CDR2 FQGNSA. The V and J ends lost 1 base and 2 bases, in that order; junction bases with no gene match: 8. The CDR3 contains 16 residues. Here the CDR3 reads CASSLDGGRSPYEQYF. Here the CDR3 DNA reads TGTGCCAGCAGCTTAGACGGCGGGAGATCCCCCTACGAGCAGTACTTC.

The rearrangement links TRBV2 to TRBJ2-7; 8 bases match TRBD1. Per the germline V gene, CDR1 is SNHLY and CDR2 is FYNNEI. V was clipped by 0 bases and J by 3 bases; unmatched bases: 16. The CDR3 is 19 residues long. The CDR3 region has the DNA TGTGCCAGCAGTGAAGCGGGGGACAGGAGGCAATGCGTAAACTACGAGCAGTACTTC. Its translation is CASSEAGDRRQCVNYEQYF.

The chain combines TRBV7-3 with TRBJ2-1, with a weak D call TRBD1 (6 bases). This CDR3 spans 15 amino acids. Germline lookup yields CDR1 SGHTA and CDR2 FQGTGA. Trimming took 2 bases from V and 5 from J, leaving 13 bases between them. In nucleotides, the CDR3 is TGTGCCAGCAGCTTATACAGGGCAGGGAACAATGAGCAGTTCTTC. Translating it yields CASSLYRAGNNEQFF. Together with reference TRBV7-3 and TRBJ2-1, the CDR3 gives the full variable domain: GAGVSQTPSNKVTEKGKYVELRCDPISGHTALYWYRQSLGQGPEFLIYFQGTGAADDSGLPNDRFFAVRPEGSVSTLKIQRTERGDSAVYLCASSLYRAGNNEQFFGPGTRLTVL.

The chain has TRBV18 and TRBJ1-1; D perhaps matches TRBD1 (5 bases). V lost 10 bases and J lost 8, with 17 bases in between. The CDR3 covers 12 residues. Germline assignment: CDR1 KGHSH and CDR2 LQKENI. CDR3 loop: CATHGGGLEAFF. Written as DNA, the CDR3 is TGTGCCACCCATGGGGGGGGACTCGAAGCTTTCTTT.

The rearrangement uses TRBV5-1 and TRBJ2-4; 8 nucleotides align to TRBD1. The CDR3 sequence is 13 residues long. J gave up 9 bases and V 4 bases, and 6 bases lay outside the gene matches. Germline V CDR1 and CDR2: SGHRS, YFSETQ. CDR3 bases: TGCGCCAGCAGCAGCGTACAGGGGGGCATTCAGTACTTC. The encoded protein is CASSSVQGGIQYF.

The chain is built from TRBV11-3 and TRBJ2-2; D uncertain. The CDR3 runs 13 residues. V was trimmed by 1 base and J by 3 bases, leaving 3 bases between them. CDR1 SGHNT and CDR2 YENEEA come from the germline V gene. The CDR3 DNA reads TGTGCCAGCAGCTTAGCGGACACCGGGGAGCTGTTTTTT. Its protein product is CASSLADTGELFF.

The rearrangement joins TRBV14 to TRBJ2-5; possible D gene TRBD1, 5 bases. This CDR3 has 14 amino acids. The germline CDR1 and CDR2 sequences are SGHDN and FVKESK. V lost 4 bases, J lost 5 bases, and 14 bases lay in between. In DNA, the CDR3 is TGTGCCAGCAGCCTCCGGGCAGGGTTGGAGACCCAGTACTTC. This sequence encodes CASSLRAGLETQYF.

This chain uses TRBV18 with TRBJ1-1; no reliable D call. This CDR3 is 13 amino acids long. The V end lost 10 bases, the J end lost 4 bases, and 16 bases lay between the germline ends. The germline CDR1 and CDR2 sequences are KGHSH and LQKENI. The CDR3 DNA follows: TGTGCCACCCGCGAGGGCGGGGTCACTGAAGCTTTCTTT. It yields the protein CATREGGVTEAFF. The variable domain in full, completed from reference TRBV18 and TRBJ1-1, reads NAGVMQNPRHLVRRRGQEARLRCSPMKGHSHVYWYRQLPEEGLKFMVYLQKENIIDESGMPKERFSAEFPKEGPSILRIQQVVRGDSAAYFCATREGGVTEAFFGQGTRLTVV.

The chain uses TRBV15 and TRBJ2-2; D not certain. V was trimmed by 0 bases and J by 7 bases, leaving 6 bases between them. The CDR3 is made up of 13 amino acids. The germline V gene encodes CDR1 LNHNV and CDR2 YYDKDF (reference sequence). CDR3 amino acids: CATSREARGELFF. CDR3 sequence (DNA): TGTGCCACCAGCAGAGAGGCCCGCGGGGAGCTGTTTTTT.

The chain uses TRBV7-9 and TRBJ1-2; no clear D gene. Deletions cut 3 bases from V and 0 bases from J, with 14 bases between. The CDR3 length is 16 residues. From germline, CDR1 is SEHNR and CDR2 FQNEAQ (reference sequence). This CDR3 reads CASSLMRGTANYGYTF. The CDR3 nucleotides are TGTGCCAGCAGCTTGATGCGGGGTACAGCTAACTATGGCTACACCTTC.

This chain uses TRBV5-6 with TRBJ2-1; tentatively, D is TRBD2 (7 bases). With 0 bases removed from V and 0 bases from J, the gap between germline ends came to 16 bases. There are 18 residues in the CDR3. The germline gives CDR1 SGHDT, CDR2 YYEEEE. This chain's CDR3 is CASSLGQGRESSYNEQFF. CDR3 coding DNA: TGTGCCAGCAGCTTGGGTCAGGGGCGGGAGAGCTCCTACAATGAGCAGTTCTTC.

The V and J genes are TRBV6-1 and TRBJ1-5, with TRBD1 identical over 8 bases. The CDR3 spans 14 residues. V lost 4 bases and J lost 7; bases outside the gene matches: 6. In germline, CDR1 is MNHNS, CDR2 SASEGT. The CDR3, as DNA: TGTGCCAGCAGTGTTCGGACAGGGAAACAGCCCCAGCATTTT. It encodes CASSVRTGKQPQHF.

This chain connects TRBV28 to TRBJ1-5; the match to TRBD1 covers 9 bases. Trimming at V came to 5 bases and at J to 6 bases, leaving 8 bases not matched to a gene. Germline CDR1 is MDHEN and CDR2 is SYDVKM. The CDR3 totals 15 residues. The CDR3 reads CASSVHRGPGQPQHF. Written as DNA, the CDR3 is TGTGCCAGCAGTGTTCACAGGGGGCCGGGTCAGCCCCAGCATTTT.

The gene calls are TRBV6-1 and TRBJ1-2; D remains ambiguous. The CDR3 is 11 residues long. Deletions cut 11 bases from V and 7 bases from J, with 14 bases between. The germline V gene encodes CDR1 MNHNS and CDR2 SASEGT. CDR3 nucleotide sequence: TGTGCCGCCTCCCGGGAGGGTGGCTACACCTTC. Translated: CAASREGGYTF.

The V and J genes are TRBV9 and TRBJ2-5; 7 bases fit TRBD2. CDR1 is SGDLS and CDR2 is YYNGEE in the germline V gene. V dropped 3 bases and J dropped 3; count of bases not matched to a gene: 2. The CDR3 is 13 residues long. CDR3 residues: CASSEGGKETQYF. In DNA form, the CDR3 reads TGTGCCAGCAGCGAGGGAGGGAAAGAGACCCAGTACTTC. The full variable domain, its missing parts supplied by reference TRBV9 and TRBJ2-5, is DSGVTQTPKHLITATGQRVTLRCSPRSGDLSVYWYQQSLDQGLQFLIQYYNGEERAKGNILERFSAQQFPDLHSELNLSSLELGDSALYFCASSEGGKETQYFGPGTRLLVL.

The chain links TRBV29-1 to TRBJ1-1; 7 positions match TRBD1. Germline V gene lookup returns CDR1 SQVTM and CDR2 ANQGSEA. Unmatched junction bases numbered 9, after V lost 7 bases and J lost 4 bases. The CDR3 sequence is 13 residues long. DNA for the CDR3: TGCAGCGCCTTCAGGGGGATGAGCACTGAAGCTTTCTTT. It specifies CSAFRGMSTEAFF.

The chain employs TRBV5-4 and TRBJ1-1, with D perhaps TRBD1 (6 bases). The ends were cut back, 3 bases at V and 1 base at J, with 13 bases in the middle. The CDR3 has 15 residues. Germline loops: CDR1 SGHNT, CDR2 YYREEE (reference sequence). The CDR3 nucleotides are TGTGCCAGCAGCTGGGGGCCGGCAGCGAACACTGAAGCTTTCTTT. It codes for CASSWGPAANTEAFF.

The chain recombines TRBV27 with TRBJ1-5; a possible D gene is TRBD1 (6 bases). This CDR3 is built from 16 residues. V dropped 1 base and J dropped 7 bases, with 17 bases sitting between them. Per the germline V gene, CDR1 is MNHEY and CDR2 is SMNVEV (reference sequence). As DNA, the CDR3 is TGTGCCAGCAGTTTATTCGGGGGGCCGGATTTACAGCCCCAGCATTTT. Its protein is CASSLFGGPDLQPQHF.

The chain recombines TRBV28 with TRBJ1-1; D is unclear. There are 11 residues in the CDR3. V gave up 10 bases and J gave up 0 bases, with 6 bases separating them. Germline V gene lookup returns CDR1 MDHEN and CDR2 SYDVKM. The CDR3 loop is CATQLNTEAFF. The DNA of the CDR3 is TGTGCCACCCAGTTGAACACTGAAGCTTTCTTT.

This rearrangement joins TRBV11-2 to TRBJ2-1; TRBD2 matches 7 bases. The CDR3 is made up of 14 amino acids. The ends lost 5 bases at V and 6 bases at J; junction bases unmatched: 7. CDR1 SGHAT and CDR2 FQNNGV come from the germline V gene. CDR3 coding DNA: TGTGCCAGCAGCCCGGGGGGTGGGGCCAATGAGCAGTTCTTC. It yields the protein CASSPGGGANEQFF.

The chain employs TRBV28 and TRBJ1-2; 12 positions match TRBD1. Germline loops: CDR1 MDHEN, CDR2 SYDVKM. V was clipped by 3 bases and J by 6 bases; unmatched bases: 5. There are 15 residues in the CDR3. The CDR3 nucleotides are TGTGCCAGCAGTTTGTCCGGGACAGGGGGCGATGGCTACACCTTC. Translating gives CASSLSGTGGDGYTF.

The chain has TRBV4-3 and TRBJ2-1, with TRBD2 matching 9 bases. Germline CDR1 LGHNA, CDR2 YSLEER. V shed 4 bases, J shed 3 bases, and the junction held 7 bases outside the gene matches. This CDR3 is built from 16 residues. The CDR3 DNA sequence: TGCGCCAGCAGCCCCACAGGGACTAGCAGCTACAATGAGCAGTTCTTC. As protein: CASSPTGTSSYNEQFF.

The rearrangement links TRBV7-3 to TRBJ2-1; 10 bases agree with TRBD2. The CDR3 sequence is 18 residues long. With V trimmed by 2 bases and J by 0 bases, 7 bases remained unmatched. Germline CDR1 reads SGHTA; CDR2 reads FQGTGA. CDR3 loop: CASSLSSGRASSYNEQFF. In DNA form, the CDR3 reads TGTGCCAGCAGCTTATCCAGCGGGAGGGCTAGCTCCTACAATGAGCAGTTCTTC. Full variable domain (remainder filled in from reference TRBV7-3 and TRBJ2-1): GAGVSQTPSNKVTEKGKYVELRCDPISGHTALYWYRQSLGQGPEFLIYFQGTGAADDSGLPNDRFFAVRPEGSVSTLKIQRTERGDSAVYLCASSLSSGRASSYNEQFFGPGTRLTVL.

V usage is TRBV6-1 and J usage is TRBJ1-1, with D possibly matching TRBD1 (5 bases). V shed 1 base and J shed 6 bases, with 6 bases lying between them. Germline V CDR1 and CDR2: MNHNS, SASEGT. This CDR3 has 12 residues. The CDR3: CASSEGRAEAFF. The CDR3 DNA sequence: TGTGCCAGCAGTGAAGGCAGGGCTGAAGCTTTCTTT.

The V call is TRBV7-6, the J call TRBJ1-4, with D uncertain. Germline-derived CDR1 and CDR2 are SGHVS and FNYEAQ. Trimming took off 5 bases at V and 8 bases at J, with 15 bases between the two ends. The CDR3 loop spans 14 amino acids. DNA for the CDR3: TGTGCCAGCAGCCCACTCGGGGTAGGCGAAAAACTGTTTTTT. Translated: CASSPLGVGEKLFF.